The present TCR beta chain was sequenced within a study of T cell responses to AZD1222 COVID-19 vaccine. Findings of the study overall: Two AZD1222 administrations were followed by greater Spike-specific TCR breadth and depth.

Assay used: immunoSEQ multiplex PCR; TCRdb lists only in-frame clones, some missing. The repertoire holds some 170,000 clones, with 85% to 95% as singletons. Trimming removed 10 bases at V and 2 bases at J, with 17 bases between. CDR1 is SGHVS and CDR2 is FNYEAQ in the germline V gene. This CDR3 has 15 residues. Notes on this clone: What it binds is unknown.

This clonotype was obtained from an adult who received the AZD1222 COVID-19 vaccine. Sequenced material: peripheral blood, taken 28 days after the second AZD1222 dose. The V gene is TRBV7-6, the J gene TRBJ2-2; tentative D call: TRBD2 (5 bases). CDR3 in DNA: TGTGCCACCGAAAAGGGAGCTGGCAACACCGGGGAGCTGTTTTTT. Its protein product is CATEKGAGNTGELFF.